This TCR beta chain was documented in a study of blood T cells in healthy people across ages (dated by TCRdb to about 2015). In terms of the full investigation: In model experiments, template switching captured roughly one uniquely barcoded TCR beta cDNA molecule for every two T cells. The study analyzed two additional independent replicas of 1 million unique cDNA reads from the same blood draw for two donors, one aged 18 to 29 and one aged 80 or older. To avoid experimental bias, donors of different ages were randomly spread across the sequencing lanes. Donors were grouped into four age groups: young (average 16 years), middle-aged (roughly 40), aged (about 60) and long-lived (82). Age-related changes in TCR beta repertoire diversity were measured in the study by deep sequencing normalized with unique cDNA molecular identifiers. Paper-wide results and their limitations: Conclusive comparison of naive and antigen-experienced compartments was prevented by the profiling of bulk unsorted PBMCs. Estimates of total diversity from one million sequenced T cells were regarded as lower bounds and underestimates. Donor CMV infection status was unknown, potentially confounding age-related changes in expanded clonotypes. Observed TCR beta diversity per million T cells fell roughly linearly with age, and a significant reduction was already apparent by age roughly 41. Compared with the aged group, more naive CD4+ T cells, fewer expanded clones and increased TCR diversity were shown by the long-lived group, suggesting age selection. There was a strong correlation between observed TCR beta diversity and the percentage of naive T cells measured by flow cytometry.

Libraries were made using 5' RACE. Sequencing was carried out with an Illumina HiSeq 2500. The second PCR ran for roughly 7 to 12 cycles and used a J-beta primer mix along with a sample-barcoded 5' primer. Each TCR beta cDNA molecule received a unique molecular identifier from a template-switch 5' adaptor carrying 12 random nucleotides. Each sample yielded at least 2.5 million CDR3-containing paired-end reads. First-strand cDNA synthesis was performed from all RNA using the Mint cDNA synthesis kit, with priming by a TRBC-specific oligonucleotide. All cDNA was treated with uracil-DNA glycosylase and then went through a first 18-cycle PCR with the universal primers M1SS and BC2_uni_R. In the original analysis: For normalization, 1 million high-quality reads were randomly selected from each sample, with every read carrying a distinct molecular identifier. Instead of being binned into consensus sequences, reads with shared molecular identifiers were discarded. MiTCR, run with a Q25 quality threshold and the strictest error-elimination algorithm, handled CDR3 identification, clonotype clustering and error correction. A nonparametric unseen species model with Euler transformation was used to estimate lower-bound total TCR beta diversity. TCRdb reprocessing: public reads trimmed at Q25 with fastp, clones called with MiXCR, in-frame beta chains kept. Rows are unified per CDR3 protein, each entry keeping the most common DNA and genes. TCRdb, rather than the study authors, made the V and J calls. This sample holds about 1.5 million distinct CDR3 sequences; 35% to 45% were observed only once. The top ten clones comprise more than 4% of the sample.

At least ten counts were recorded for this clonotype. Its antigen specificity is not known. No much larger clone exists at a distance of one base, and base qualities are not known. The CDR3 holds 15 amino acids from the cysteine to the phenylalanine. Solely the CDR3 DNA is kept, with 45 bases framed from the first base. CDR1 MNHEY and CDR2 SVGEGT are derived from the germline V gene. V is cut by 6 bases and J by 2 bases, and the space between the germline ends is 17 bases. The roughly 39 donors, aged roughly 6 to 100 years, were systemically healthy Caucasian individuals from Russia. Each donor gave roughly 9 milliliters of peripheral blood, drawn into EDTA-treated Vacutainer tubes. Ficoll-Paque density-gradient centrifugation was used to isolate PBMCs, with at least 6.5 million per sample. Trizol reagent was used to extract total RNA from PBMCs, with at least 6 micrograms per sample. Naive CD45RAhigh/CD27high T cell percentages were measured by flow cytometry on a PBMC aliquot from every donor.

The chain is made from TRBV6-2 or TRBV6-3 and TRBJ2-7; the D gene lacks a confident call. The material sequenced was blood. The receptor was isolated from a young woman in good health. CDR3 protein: CASSPAGDHAYEQYF. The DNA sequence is TGTGCCAGCAGCCCGGCAGGAGACCACGCCTACGAGCAGTACTTC.